A single sample is the source of the 29 T cell receptor beta chains below, sequenced in a study of CD8+CD57+ T cells in acquired aplastic anemia. The study profiled TCR beta VDJ and CDR3 using genomic DNA as template. In TCRdb, the reads were re-called with MiXCR into one record per CDR3 protein. The sample lists about 110,000 distinct CDR3 sequences; around 53% were seen once. Sequencing used sorted CD4+, CD8+, or CD8+CD57+ T cells (not recorded which) from PBMCs. Source of these receptors: a human donor in good health, serving as a control.

Of note for this clonotype: A much more abundant neighbour one base away suggests this may be a read error. The conserved phenylalanine or tryptophan is not found at the CDR3 terminus, so this likely reflects a read error. The V and J genes are TRBV6-1 and TRBJ1-5; 8 bases line up with TRBD1. V shed 3 bases, J shed 0 bases, and the junction held 7 bases outside the gene matches. The length of the CDR3 is 17 residues. Germline lookup yields CDR1 MNHNS and CDR2 SASEGT. For the CDR3, the DNA is TGTGCCAGCAGTGAGGACAGGGTAATAGGTAGCAATCAGCCCCAGCATTCT. It codes for CASSEDRVIGSNQPQHS.

V usage is TRBV11-1 and J usage is TRBJ2-5, with D tentatively TRBD1 (6 bases). The CDR3 covers 14 residues. Germline V CDR1 and CDR2: SGHAT, FQDESV (reference sequence). The germline V and J ends were trimmed by 5 bases and 1 base, with 11 bases remaining between them. CDR3 DNA sequence: TGTGCCAGCAGCCTGGACAGTCCCCAAGAGACCCAGTACTTC. Translation gives CASSLDSPQETQYF.

This clonotype appeared many times. The chain carries TRBV5-6 and TRBJ1-6, with 8 bases that match TRBD1. The CDR3 is made up of 17 amino acids. Unmatched junction bases numbered 5, after V lost 3 bases and J lost 0 bases. Germline lookup yields CDR1 SGHDT and CDR2 YYEEEE. The CDR3 here is CASSSTGGSSYNSPLHF. In DNA form, the CDR3 reads TGTGCCAGCAGCTCCACAGGGGGAAGCTCCTATAATTCACCCCTCCACTTT.

This clonotype was seen ten or more times. The rearrangement links TRBV6-2 or TRBV6-3 to TRBJ1-1; 7 nucleotides match TRBD1. V shed 5 bases, J shed 4 bases, and the junction held 10 bases outside the gene matches. The germline gives CDR1 MNHEY, CDR2 SVGEGT. This CDR3 spans 15 amino acids. The CDR3 reads CASSIRGGAVTEAFF. Written as DNA, the CDR3 is TGTGCCAGCAGTATTCGAGGGGGCGCAGTCACTGAAGCTTTCTTT.

V and J are TRBV27 and TRBJ2-1; TRBD2 matches 7 bases. The CDR3 has 14 residues. J lost 6 bases, V lost 7 bases, and 9 bases had no gene match. The germline gives CDR1 MNHEY, CDR2 SMNVEV (reference sequence). The CDR3 reads CASTIRGGFNEQFF. The CDR3 nucleotides read TGTGCCAGCACCATCCGGGGAGGGTTCAATGAGCAGTTCTTC.

The chain is built from TRBV5-1 and TRBJ2-7; D ambiguous. The CDR3 length is 12 residues. Germline CDR1 is SGHRS and CDR2 is YFSETQ. Trimming left V 0 bases short and J 5 bases short, with 6 bases between. Here the CDR3 reads CASSLDLNEQYF. CDR3 DNA sequence: TGCGCCAGCAGCTTGGATCTCAACGAGCAGTACTTC.

The J gene is TRBJ2-3, the V gene TRBV15; 7 positions agree with TRBD1. V shed 6 bases and J 1 base; nucleotides not matched to a gene: 10. The CDR3 sequence is 16 residues long. The germline V gene encodes CDR1 LNHNV and CDR2 YYDKDF (reference sequence). This CDR3 is CATRAGAGGRTDTQYF. The CDR3 coding sequence is TGTGCCACCAGGGCCGGAGCAGGGGGACGCACAGATACGCAGTATTTT.

As for this clonotype: The CDR3 end shows no conserved phenylalanine or tryptophan, and so a read error is likely. This rearrangement joins TRBV9 to TRBJ2-7; D uncertain. The germline gives CDR1 SGDLS, CDR2 YYNGEE. This CDR3 region has 12 residues. DNA for the CDR3: TGTGCCAGCTCACCCGCCTCCTACGGGCAGTACATC. Its translation: CASSPASYGQYI.

Concerning this clonotype itself: A much bigger clone sits one base away, suggesting this may be a read error. The chain is built from TRBV25-1 and TRBJ2-2, with unresolved D. CDR3 length: 14 amino acids. Trimming pared 5 bases from V and 6 bases from J, leaving 13 bases between. Per germline, CDR1 MGHDK and CDR2 SYGVNS. CDR3 sequence reads: CASSYAIGSGELFF. In nucleotides, the CDR3 is TGTGCCAGCAGTTACGCGATAGGGTCCGGGGAGCTGTTTTTT.

The rearrangement joins TRBV29-1 to TRBJ2-2; D might be TRBD1 (6 bases). The germline V gene encodes CDR1 SQVTM and CDR2 ANQGSEA. V was pared by 7 bases and J by 1 base, with 13 bases between. CDR3 length: 14 residues. CDR3 coding DNA: TGCAGCGGGACACAGGGATTGAACACCGGGGAGCTGTTTTTT. Residues: CSGTQGLNTGELFF.

A few counts support this clonotype. A much bigger clone sits one base away, suggesting this may be a read error. The V and J genes are TRBV9 and TRBJ1-4; possible D gene TRBD1, 5 bases. The CDR3 runs to 14 residues. Germline CDR1 reads SGDLS; CDR2 reads YYNGEE. V was clipped by 4 bases and J by 8 bases, with 15 bases between them. The CDR3, as DNA: TGTGCCAGCAGCCCAGGACGGGGACGGGAAAAACTGTTTTTT. The encoded protein is CASSPGRGREKLFF.

The chain is built from TRBV6-1 and TRBJ1-1; perhaps TRBD1 as D (6 bases). The CDR3 is made up of 14 amino acids. Per germline, CDR1 MNHNS and CDR2 SASEGT. Trimming took 3 bases from V and 4 from J, leaving 12 bases between them. In DNA form, the CDR3 reads TGTGCCAGCAGTGACACAGGGCGGGGCACTGAAGCTTTCTTT. Translating it yields CASSDTGRGTEAFF.

A single count supports this clonotype. The CDR3 DNA reads TGTGCCAGCAAACCGGGACAGGGAGATCAGCCCCAGCATTTT. Translated: CASKPGQGDQPQHF. J is TRBJ1-5 and V is TRBV6-1; 9 nucleotides match TRBD1. Trimming removed 7 bases from V and 5 bases from J; junction bases left unmatched: 6. Germline values: CDR1 MNHNS, CDR2 SASEGT. The CDR3 extends over 14 amino acids.

This clonotype was detected ten times or more. This rearrangement joins TRBV5-6 to TRBJ2-3; 9 nucleotides match TRBD1. J gave up 6 bases and V 0 bases, and 5 bases lay outside the gene matches. The CDR3 runs to 15 residues. CDR1 and CDR2 from the germline V gene are SGHDT and YYEEEE. CDR3 region: CASSLAGQGLDTQYF. Written as DNA, the CDR3 is TGTGCCAGCAGCTTGGCGGGACAGGGACTTGATACGCAGTATTTT.

This clonotype was counted at least ten times. The genes are TRBV27 and TRBJ2-7; D is perhaps TRBD1 (6 bases). CDR1 and CDR2 (germline): MNHEY, SMNVEV (reference sequence). The CDR3 is 13 residues long. The V and J ends lost 5 bases and 2 bases respectively, with 10 bases between them. The CDR3: CASSIRGPYEQYF. The CDR3 DNA is TGTGCCAGCAGTATCAGGGGACCCTACGAGCAGTACTTC.

The chain couples TRBV10-3 to TRBJ2-7; D gene uncertain. The CDR3 loop spans 12 amino acids. The V gene's germline CDR1 is ENHRY and CDR2 SYGVKD. CDR3 in amino acids: CASSPPLYEQYV. CDR3 bases: TGTGCCAGCAGTCCCCCTCTTTACGAGCAGTACGTC.

The V and J genes are TRBV7-8 and TRBJ1-4, with TRBD1 as a possible D gene (6 bases). Trimming pared 3 bases from V and 5 bases from J, leaving 10 bases between. The germline V gene has CDR1 SGHVS and CDR2 FQNEAQ. CDR3 length equals 14 residues. The CDR3 sequence: CASSFQGQNEKLFF. The CDR3 bases are TGTGCCAGCAGCTTCCAGGGGCAGAATGAAAAACTGTTTTTT.

The V call is TRBV20-1, the J call TRBJ1-5; D gene ambiguous. This CDR3 contains 13 residues. V shed 5 bases and J shed 3 bases, with 11 bases lying between them. CDR1 is DFQATT, CDR2 SNEGSKA, per germline (reference sequence). The CDR3 nucleotides are TGCAGTGCTCCCGGGAATCCCAATCAGCCCCAGCATTTT. The encoded protein is CSAPGNPNQPQHF.

About this clonotype itself: At one end the junction does not follow the germline gene, possibly because of a read error. The rearrangement joins TRBV7-6 to TRBJ2-7, with D possibly being TRBD1 (6 bases). From germline, CDR1 is SGHVS and CDR2 FNYEAQ. This CDR3 region has 14 residues. In nucleotides, the CDR3 is TGTGCCAGCAGCTTCACGGACAGCTCCGACGAGCAGTACTTC. This gives the protein CASSFTDSSDEQYF.

CDR3 in amino acids: CATSTAAGGNQPQHF. The CDR3 DNA is TGTGCCACCAGTACGGCGGCTGGTGGTAATCAGCCCCAGCATTTT. The V and J genes are TRBV24-1 and TRBJ1-5; the D is unclear. V lost 6 bases and J 4 bases, leaving 15 bases between the germline ends. Germline V gene sequence: CDR1 KGHDR, CDR2 SFDVKD. This CDR3 is 15 amino acids long.

Concerning this clonotype itself: A much larger clone sits a single nucleotide away, making a read error possible. Likely a read error: the CDR3 ends without its conserved phenylalanine or tryptophan. The V gene is TRBV9, the J gene TRBJ1-2, with 12 bases matching TRBD1. V gave up 0 bases and J gave up 6 bases; unmatched junction bases: 9. The CDR3 is made up of 17 amino acids. From germline, CDR1 is SGDLS and CDR2 YYNGEE. CDR3 amino acids: CASSVEGQGASGDGYTL. The CDR3 DNA sequence: TGTGCCAGCAGCGTAGAGGGACAGGGGGCTTCAGGTGATGGCTACACCCTC.

This clonotype was recorded at least ten times. The chain couples TRBV9 to TRBJ2-2; D remains ambiguous. The CDR3 contains 15 residues. V gave up 4 bases and J gave up 5 bases, with 15 bases separating them. CDR1 is SGDLS and CDR2 is YYNGEE in the germline V gene. CDR3 sequence: CASSTRTHGTGELFF. CDR3 in DNA: TGTGCCAGCAGCACCCGCACCCACGGAACCGGGGAGCTGTTTTTT.

As regards this clonotype: One end of the junction fails to match germline, which may point to a read error. V and J are TRBV10-3 and TRBJ1-4, with 9 positions matching TRBD1. Germline assignment: CDR1 ENHRY and CDR2 SYGVKD. The CDR3 is 15 amino acids. CDR3 residues: CASSLLGTGSEKLFF. CDR3 nucleotide sequence: TGTGCCAGCAGTTTACTGGGGACAGGGAGTGAAAAACTGTTTTTT.

There are many counts of this clonotype. This chain connects TRBV6-5 to TRBJ2-7; D not resolved. The V gene's germline CDR1 is MNHEY and CDR2 SVGAGI. Trimming pared 4 bases from V and 1 base from J, leaving 8 bases between. CDR3 length equals 13 residues. CDR3 DNA sequence: TGTGCCAGCAGTTTCGCGGCATCCTACGAGCAGTACTTC. Encoded protein: CASSFAASYEQYF.

The chain couples TRBV30 to TRBJ1-2, with TRBD1 matching over 9 bases. The CDR3 consists of 14 residues. With 1 base clipped from V and 5 bases from J, the junction kept 5 bases outside the gene matches. Germline V CDR1 and CDR2: GTSNPN, SVGIG (reference sequence). CDR3 residues: CAWSAQGANYGYTF. In DNA, the CDR3 is TGTGCCTGGAGTGCACAGGGGGCCAATTATGGCTACACCTTC.

This sequence joins TRBV19 and TRBJ1-2; 8 nucleotides align to TRBD1. The V and J ends lost 7 bases and 3 bases, in that order; junction bases with no gene match: 7. The CDR3 runs 14 residues. The germline V gene has CDR1 LNHDA and CDR2 SQIVND (reference sequence). The CDR3 is CASTRTGSDYGYTF. CDR3 DNA sequence: TGTGCCAGTACTCGGACAGGGAGTGACTATGGCTACACCTTC.

As regards this clonotype: Possible read error: a much larger clone is one base away. The chain carries TRBV5-1 and TRBJ2-7; TRBD2 aligns across 7 bases. Germline V gives CDR1 SGHRS, CDR2 YFSETQ. There are 16 residues in the CDR3. Written as DNA, the CDR3 is TGCGCCGGCAGCCGGGTAGCTAGCGGAATTGCCTACGAGCAGTACTTC. As protein: CAGSRVASGIAYEQYF. The entire variable domain, with the rest obtained from reference TRBV5-1 and TRBJ2-7, is as follows: KAGVTQTPRYLIKTRGQQVTLSCSPISGHRSVSWYQQTPGQGLQFLFEYFSETQRNKGNFPGRFSGRQFSNSRSEMNVSTLELGDSALYLCAGSRVASGIAYEQYFGPGTRLTVT.

The chain employs TRBV7-2 and TRBJ2-5; 11 positions match TRBD1. Germline V CDR1 and CDR2: SGHTA, FQGNSA. The CDR3 runs 15 residues. Trimming cost V 5 bases and J 5 bases; bases outside gene matches: 7. CDR3 coding DNA: TGTGCCAGCAGCAGGACAGGGGGCGGCTCGGAGACCCAGTACTTC. Its protein product is CASSRTGGGSETQYF.

In this sample, this clonotype turned up a few times. V gene TRBV15 combines with J gene TRBJ1-2; 10 positions match TRBD1. Germline assignment: CDR1 LNHNV and CDR2 YYDKDF (reference sequence). The CDR3 covers 15 residues. The trim removed 4 bases at V and 4 bases at J, leaving 6 bases unmatched. The CDR3 sequence: CATSIDGTGVYGYTF. The CDR3 DNA reads TGTGCCACCAGCATCGACGGGACAGGGGTCTATGGCTACACCTTC.